This section outlines one T cell receptor (beta chain) sequence together with its context. As yet, its antigen is unknown. Sequencing was performed with immunoSEQ multiplex PCR; in TCRdb, only in-frame clones are kept and a portion is missing. The profile covers 20,000 to 25,000 clones, with more than 65% appearing a single time and approximately 4% taken by the ten largest. CDR1 and CDR2 from the germline V gene are MNHEY and SMNVEV (reference sequence). The CDR3 has 14 residues. Between the trimmed V and J ends, which lost 8 bases and 2 bases, there was a span of 16 bases. This entry is derived from a study of CD4+ T cells in melanoma. Study-wide findings and caveats: Diverse differentiation states were reported for melanoma neoantigen-specific CD4+ T cells.

The sequenced material came from cells from a culture (not recorded whether cultured in vitro). The clonotype comes from a human donor with melanoma. The rearrangement links TRBV27 to TRBJ2-7, with D perhaps TRBD1 or TRBD2 (6 bases each). The CDR3 nucleotides read TGTGCCAGCCTAGGGGGGTGGCCCACCTACGAGCAGTACTTC. Encoded protein: CASLGGWPTYEQYF.